This T cell receptor (beta chain) is drawn from a study of CD8+CD57+ T cells in acquired aplastic anemia (dated by TCRdb to 2016 to 2019). At the level of the whole study: On average, sorted CD4+ and CD8+ cells yielded approximately 3 ug of extracted DNA, with a range of about 0.17 to 27.4 ug. A CD8+CD57+ expansion meant a frequency higher than the mean frequency seen in healthy subjects.

Patients chosen for sequencing had shown expansion of CD8+CD57+ cells by flow cytometry. Every patient had severe acquired aplastic anemia, diagnosed using the International Study of Aplastic Anemia and Agranulocytosis and Camitta criteria. No patient had received any therapy when blood was sampled. In this study, sorted CD4+ and CD8+ T cells from the blood of healthy subjects and of severe aplastic anemia patients had their TCR repertoires deep-sequenced. Patients were enrolled under clinicaltrials.gov protocols 00001620, 01623167, 00001397, 00071045, 00081523 and 00961064 in the USA. Ficoll-Paque density gradient centrifugation was used to isolate peripheral blood mononuclear cells. Before DNA was extracted, CD4+ and CD8+ T cells were sorted using either FACS or magnetic beads. Profiling of TCR beta VDJ combinations and CDR3 sequences used genomic DNA as the template. An Illumina HiSeq 2000 was used for TCR repertoire sequencing. Processing in the source paper ran as follows. Repertoires were assessed using TRBV/TRBJ rearrangement plots, CDR3 size and DJ length profiles, and Simpson's diversity index. The most abundant DNA sequence in the deep sequencing data was defined as the immunodominant clone. CDR3 amino acid sequences were checked for sharing between subjects and were compared against published repertoires and the VDJdb database. TCRdb took the public reads, trimmed them with fastp at Q25, ran MiXCR for clone calling and kept in-frame beta chains. Rows matching on CDR3 protein sequence are summarized as one entry with the most common DNA and genes. Clone size and V and J calls follow TCRdb, not the original study. Within this sample are about 260,000 distinct CDR3 sequences, with roughly 80% of them counted one time only. The ten most abundant clones make up approximately 42% of the sample.

V and J are trimmed by 4 bases and 5 bases, and the gene matches miss 10 bases of the junction. The CDR3 sequence holds 15 residues, the cysteine and phenylalanine included. Of the read, only the CDR3 DNA is kept; its 45 bases are in frame from base 1. For CDR1 and CDR2, the germline V gene (reference sequence) lists SEHNR and FQNEAQ. The investigation overall reported the following: No significant difference in CD8+ Simpson's diversity was found between patients and healthy controls (P=0.060). Roughly 30 CD8+ CDR3 sequences were found to be shared between patients and controls, but these sequences appeared to be highly expressed in patients and within the immunodominant clones of the patients.

As for this clonotype: Its cognate antigen has yet to be identified. No quality values exist for individual bases; no much larger clone is one base distant.

This receptor was identified in a human donor with aplastic anemia. Material: sorted CD4+, CD8+, or CD8+CD57+ T cells (not recorded which) from PBMCs. In this chain, TRBV7-9 is recombined with TRBJ2-5; TRBD1 aligns with 7 central bases. The nucleotide sequence is TGTGCCAGCAGCTCCAAAAGCAGCAGGGGGGAGACCCAGTACTTC. It codes for CASSSKSSRGETQYF.